Here is one T cell receptor beta chain with its context. Its specificity is unknown. The source of the sample is a study of OX40 agonist ivuxolimab in advanced cancers. Study details: Earlier anti-PD-1, anti-PD-L1 or anti-CTLA-4 therapy was permitted; less than 50% had received some. General observations from the study: Among the least clonally expanded were partial responders at 0.1-3.0 mg/kg. Dose levels from 0.1 to 3.0 mg/kg saw CD4+ and CD8+ blood T cells expand clonally by week 6.

Autoimmune disease history or systemic immunosuppression barred patients. Clones were read by immunoSEQ multiplex PCR, and TCRdb kept only the in-frame ones, dropping some. The data contain over 95,000 clones, roughly 90% of them singletons. The CDR3 totals 13 residues. Germline loops: CDR1 MDHEN, CDR2 SYDVKM. Trimming took 3 bases from V and 6 from J; bases not matched to a gene: 4. Sample: CD4+ or CD8+ T cells sorted from blood, taken in a trial of the OX40 agonist ivuxolimab. This sequence joins TRBV28 and TRBJ2-7; 8 positions match TRBD1. The TCR sequence derives from an adult with an advanced solid tumor such as melanoma, head and neck, liver or kidney cancer. The CDR3 loop reads CASSFLTGVEQYF. In DNA, the CDR3 is TGTGCCAGCAGTTTCTTGACAGGGGTCGAGCAGTACTTC.